The entry below gives a single T cell receptor (beta chain) sequence along with its context. No antigen is known for it. A much larger clone differs from this one at a single base, so this may be a read error. The data belong to a study of beta chain features in type 1 diabetes. Across the study: Cell yields, gender and age were comparable in patients and healthy donors. Study-level points and caveats: PCR could preferentially amplify shorter templates, alike in patients and controls.

The entirety of the isolated RNA underwent reverse transcription, so expressed TCRB transcripts were sequenced. The average read count of naive, central memory and regulatory T cell samples was several million. Here immunoSEQ multiplex PCR was the method, and the copy in TCRdb shows in-frame clones only, minus some. Of about 290,000 clones listed, 8% are singletons. CDR1 is MNHNY, CDR2 SVGAGI, per germline (reference sequence). The CDR3 is 13 residues long. Deletions cut 6 bases from V and 1 base from J, with 9 bases between. The V call is TRBV6-6, the J call TRBJ1-1; D gene ambiguous. This receptor was obtained from a woman aged 18 to 35 in good health. The sequenced sample was central memory CD4+ T cells from blood. The CDR3 DNA follows: TGTGCCAGCAGCCTAGTTGGGAACACTGAAGCTTTCTTT. As protein: CASSLVGNTEAFF.